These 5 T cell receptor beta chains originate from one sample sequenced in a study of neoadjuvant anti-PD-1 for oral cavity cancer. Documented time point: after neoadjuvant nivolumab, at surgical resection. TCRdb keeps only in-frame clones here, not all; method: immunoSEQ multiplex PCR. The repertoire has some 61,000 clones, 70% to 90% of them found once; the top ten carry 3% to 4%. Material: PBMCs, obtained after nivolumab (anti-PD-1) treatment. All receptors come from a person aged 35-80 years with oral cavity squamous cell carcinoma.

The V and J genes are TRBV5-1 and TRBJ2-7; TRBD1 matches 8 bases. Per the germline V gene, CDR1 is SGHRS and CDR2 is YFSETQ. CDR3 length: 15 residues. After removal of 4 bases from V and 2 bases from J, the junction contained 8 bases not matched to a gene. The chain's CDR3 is CASSPTGDQTYEQYF. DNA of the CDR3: TGCGCCAGCAGCCCGACAGGGGATCAGACCTACGAGCAGTACTTC.

Here the CDR3 DNA reads TGTGCCAGCAGTGGGGGACAGGGGTTGAGGAATGGCTACACCTTC. This translates into CASSGGQGLRNGYTF. The chain combines TRBV2 with TRBJ1-2, with TRBD1 matching 10 bases. V shed 4 bases, J shed 6 bases, and the junction held 8 bases outside the gene matches. Germline V gene lookup returns CDR1 SNHLY and CDR2 FYNNEI. CDR3 length equals 15 residues. The complete variable domain, with remaining parts taken from reference TRBV2 and TRBJ1-2, reads EPEVTQTPSHQVTQMGQEVILRCVPISNHLYFYWYRQILGQKVEFLVSFYNNEISEKSEIFDDQFSVERPDGSNFTLKIRSTKLEDSAMYFCASSGGQGLRNGYTFGSGTRLTVV.

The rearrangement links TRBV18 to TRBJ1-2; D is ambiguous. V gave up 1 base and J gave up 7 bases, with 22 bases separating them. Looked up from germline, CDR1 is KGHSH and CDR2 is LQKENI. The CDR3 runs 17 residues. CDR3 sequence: CASSPRRVERMDAGYTF. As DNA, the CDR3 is TGTGCCAGCTCACCACGACGAGTAGAACGGATGGATGCTGGCTACACCTTC. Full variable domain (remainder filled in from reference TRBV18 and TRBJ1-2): NAGVMQNPRHLVRRRGQEARLRCSPMKGHSHVYWYRQLPEEGLKFMVYLQKENIIDESGMPKERFSAEFPKEGPSILRIQQVVRGDSAAYFCASSPRRVERMDAGYTFGSGTRLTVV.

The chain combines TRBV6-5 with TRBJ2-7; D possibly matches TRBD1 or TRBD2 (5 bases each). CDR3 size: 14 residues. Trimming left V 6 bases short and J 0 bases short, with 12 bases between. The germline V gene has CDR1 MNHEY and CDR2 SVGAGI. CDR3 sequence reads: CASRGTGSSYEQYF. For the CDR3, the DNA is TGTGCCAGCAGAGGGACGGGAAGCTCCTACGAGCAGTACTTC.

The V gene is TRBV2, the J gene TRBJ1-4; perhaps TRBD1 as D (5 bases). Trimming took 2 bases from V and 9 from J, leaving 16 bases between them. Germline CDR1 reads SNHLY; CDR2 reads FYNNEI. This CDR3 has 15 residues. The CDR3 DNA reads TGTGCCAGCAGTGAATTGGGCATACAGGCTCAAAAACTGTTTTTT. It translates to CASSELGIQAQKLFF. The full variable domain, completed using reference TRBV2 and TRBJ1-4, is EPEVTQTPSHQVTQMGQEVILRCVPISNHLYFYWYRQILGQKVEFLVSFYNNEISEKSEIFDDQFSVERPDGSNFTLKIRSTKLEDSAMYFCASSELGIQAQKLFFGSGTQLSVL.